This passage covers 32 T cell receptor beta chains from one sample sequenced in a study of control samples from healthy donors and cancer patients. Profiled with immunoSEQ multiplex PCR; TCRdb holds only in-frame clones, not every one. Among just over 150,000 clones listed, 80% to 90% were seen once. The specimen was blood. The receptors shown here come from a man aged 25 to 40 in good health.

This chain uses TRBV25-1 with TRBJ2-3; 8 bases agree with TRBD2. V shed 7 bases and J 4 bases; nucleotides not matched to a gene: 7. Germline CDR1 MGHDK, CDR2 SYGVNS. The CDR3 contains 14 residues. The CDR3 protein is CASKGGGIADTQYF. For the CDR3, the DNA is TGTGCCAGCAAGGGCGGGGGGATTGCAGATACGCAGTATTTT.

The genes are TRBV14 and TRBJ1-2, with D possibly being TRBD1 (5 bases). Trimming removed 4 bases at V and 4 bases at J, with 13 bases between. This CDR3 has 14 residues. CDR1 and CDR2 from the germline V gene are SGHDN and FVKESK. The chain's CDR3 is CASSLAQGGYGYTF. CDR3 DNA: TGTGCCAGCAGCCTCGCCCAGGGAGGCTATGGCTACACCTTC.

The J gene is TRBJ2-6, the V gene TRBV29-1; D not certain. Germline values: CDR1 SQVTM, CDR2 ANQGSEA. V shed 0 bases and J shed 0 bases, with 6 bases lying between them. The CDR3 length is 15 residues. The CDR3 nucleotides read TGCAGCGTTGAAGAACCGGGCTCTGGGGCCAACGTCCTGACTTTC. It encodes CSVEEPGSGANVLTF.

This rearrangement joins TRBV11-2 to TRBJ2-2; D may match TRBD1 or TRBD2 (6 bases each). Looked up from germline, CDR1 is SGHAT and CDR2 is FQNNGV. The CDR3 spans 14 residues. V lost 6 bases and J 6 bases, leaving 14 bases between the germline ends. The CDR3 coding sequence is TGTGCCAGCAGTAACCACGGGGGCTCCGGGGAGCTGTTTTTT. It codes for CASSNHGGSGELFF.

The chain has TRBV7-3 and TRBJ2-3; 7 nucleotides line up with TRBD1. The CDR3 sequence is 15 residues long. Germline V gene sequence: CDR1 SGHTA, CDR2 FQGTGA. Unmatched junction bases numbered 6, after V lost 2 bases and J lost 4 bases. CDR3 region: CASSLEGAGADTQYF. In DNA, the CDR3 is TGTGCCAGCAGCTTAGAGGGGGCTGGGGCAGATACGCAGTATTTT.

J is TRBJ1-2 and V is TRBV10-3, with unresolved D. This CDR3 is built from 13 residues. Germline V gives CDR1 ENHRY, CDR2 SYGVKD. V lost 10 bases and J 0 bases, leaving 12 bases between the germline ends. The CDR3 coding sequence is TGTGCCACAGACAAAGGGTCTAACTATGGCTACACCTTC. This translates into CATDKGSNYGYTF.

This rearrangement joins TRBV5-4 to TRBJ1-1, with D perhaps TRBD1 (6 bases). The CDR3 is 14 residues long. The germline CDR1 and CDR2 sequences are SGHNT and YYREEE (reference sequence). The V gene lost 4 bases and the J gene lost 2 bases, with 12 bases spanning the gap. The DNA for the CDR3 is TGTGCCAGCAGCAAACCGGGACATAACACTGAAGCTTTCTTT. This sequence encodes CASSKPGHNTEAFF.

The genes are TRBV4-1 and TRBJ1-5; maybe TRBD1 (6 bases). The germline V gene encodes CDR1 MGHRA and CDR2 YSYEKL. Trimming removed 0 bases at V and 7 bases at J, with 10 bases between. CDR3 length: 14 amino acids. The CDR3 spells CASSQETGRQPQHF. The DNA of the CDR3 is TGCGCCAGCAGCCAAGAAACAGGGCGCCAGCCCCAGCATTTT.

The chain employs TRBV3-1 (or the pseudogene TRBV3-2) and TRBJ1-3, with D unresolved. V dropped 0 bases and J dropped 7 bases, with 7 bases sitting between them. CDR3 size: 13 residues. Germline-derived CDR1 and CDR2 are LGHDT and YNNKEL (reference sequence). The CDR3 DNA sequence: TGTGCCAGCAGCCAAGATCAAGGTAACACCATATATTTT. Translated: CASSQDQGNTIYF.

V is TRBV6-6 and J is TRBJ1-5; TRBD1 might be the D (5 bases). The CDR3 is 15 amino acids. Germline V gene lookup returns CDR1 MNHNY and CDR2 SVGAGI (reference sequence). V was shortened by 5 bases and J by 7 bases, with 18 bases between the two germline ends. CDR3 region: CASSPNRDRMQPQHF. The DNA for the CDR3 is TGTGCCAGCAGTCCGAACCGGGACCGGATGCAGCCCCAGCATTTT.

The chain employs TRBV24-1 and TRBJ2-1; D is perhaps TRBD2 (5 bases). Germline V gene sequence: CDR1 KGHDR, CDR2 SFDVKD. The CDR3 sequence is 15 residues long. V shed 1 base and J shed 2 bases, with 8 bases lying between them. The CDR3 spells CATSDLTGTYNEQFF. The DNA for the CDR3 is TGTGCCACCAGTGATTTAACGGGGACCTACAATGAGCAGTTCTTC.

The V gene is TRBV19, the J gene TRBJ1-1, with 10 nucleotides matching TRBD1. Germline V gene sequence: CDR1 LNHDA, CDR2 SQIVND (reference sequence). This CDR3 contains 18 residues. Trimming at V came to 4 bases and at J to 0 bases, leaving 11 bases not matched to a gene. CDR3 sequence: CASSKGTGVRVMNTEAFF. For the CDR3, the DNA is TGTGCCAGTAGTAAGGGGACAGGGGTCCGAGTTATGAACACTGAAGCTTTCTTT.

J is TRBJ1-2 and V is TRBV9; 10 bases map to TRBD1. Germline lookup yields CDR1 SGDLS and CDR2 YYNGEE. J gave up 8 bases and V 1 base, and 5 bases lay outside the gene matches. This CDR3 comprises 14 residues. This CDR3 reads CASSVSTGGGGYTF. The CDR3 coding sequence is TGTGCCAGCAGCGTATCGACAGGGGGCGGAGGCTACACCTTC.

The chain couples TRBV12-5 to TRBJ1-4; D gene ambiguous. Germline lookup yields CDR1 LGHNT and CDR2 FRNRAP. V was cut by 5 bases and J by 2 bases, with 21 bases left in between. This CDR3 has 18 amino acids. CDR3: CASGVAPGGQATNEKLFF. The CDR3 DNA follows: TGTGCTAGTGGTGTGGCGCCGGGAGGCCAGGCTACTAATGAAAAACTGTTTTTT.

J is TRBJ2-3 and V is TRBV7-2, with 9 bases identical to TRBD2. J lost 10 bases, V lost 1 base, and 9 bases had no gene match. Germline lookup yields CDR1 SGHTA and CDR2 FQGNSA. The CDR3 has 15 residues. CDR3 sequence: CASSLEGTSPISQYF. The CDR3 coding sequence is TGTGCCAGCAGCTTAGAGGGGACTAGCCCTATCTCGCAGTATTTT.

This chain links TRBV5-8 with TRBJ2-1, with 9 bases lining up with TRBD2. The CDR3 totals 17 residues. The ends lost 0 bases at V and 3 bases at J; junction bases unmatched: 7. Germline CDR1 SGHTS, CDR2 YDEGEE. CDR3 amino acids: CASSLGIGREGYNEQFF. The DNA of the CDR3 is TGTGCCAGCAGCTTGGGCATCGGGCGGGAGGGCTACAATGAGCAGTTCTTC.

The chain has TRBV2 and TRBJ2-2, with 13 nucleotides matching TRBD2. In germline, CDR1 is SNHLY, CDR2 FYNNEI. The length of the CDR3 is 16 residues. V was pared by 6 bases and J by 1 base, with 2 bases of the junction left unmatched. CDR3 region: CASRTSGGRNTGELFF. Written as DNA, the CDR3 is TGTGCCAGCAGGACTAGCGGGGGGAGGAACACCGGGGAGCTGTTTTTT.

The chain carries TRBV10-3 and TRBJ1-3, with D unresolved. V shed 0 bases and J shed 4 bases, with 13 bases lying between them. Germline V gene data show CDR1 as ENHRY and CDR2 as SYGVKD. The CDR3 loop spans 16 amino acids. The chain's CDR3 is CAISESVASRGNTIYF. In DNA, the CDR3 is TGTGCCATCAGTGAGTCAGTGGCATCCAGGGGAAACACCATATATTTT.

The chain is built from TRBV24-1 and TRBJ1-2; D uncertain. CDR1 and CDR2 (germline): KGHDR, SFDVKD. The CDR3 totals 13 residues. V shed 3 bases and J shed 4 bases, with 8 bases lying between them. The CDR3 DNA sequence: TGTGCCACCAGTGATGGACTCGGCTATGGCTACACCTTC. Protein product: CATSDGLGYGYTF.

CDR3: CSVSGRADETQYF. CDR3 bases: TGCAGCGTTAGCGGGAGGGCAGACGAGACCCAGTACTTC. This chain uses TRBV29-1 with TRBJ2-5; TRBD2 matches 10 bases. With V trimmed by 5 bases and J by 5 bases, 5 bases remained unmatched. The CDR3 is 13 residues long. The V gene's germline CDR1 is SQVTM and CDR2 ANQGSEA.

The rearrangement uses TRBV7-3 and TRBJ2-1; 7 nucleotides agree with TRBD1. After removal of 5 bases from V and 0 bases from J, the junction contained 7 bases not matched to a gene. Germline CDR1 reads SGHTA; CDR2 reads FQGTGA. The CDR3 contains 16 residues. This CDR3 reads CASSDQRDSSYNEQFF. The CDR3 DNA follows: TGTGCCAGCAGCGACCAAAGGGACAGCTCCTACAATGAGCAGTTCTTC. Full variable domain (rest looked up from reference TRBV7-3 and TRBJ2-1): GAGVSQTPSNKVTEKGKYVELRCDPISGHTALYWYRQSLGQGPEFLIYFQGTGAADDSGLPNDRFFAVRPEGSVSTLKIQRTERGDSAVYLCASSDQRDSSYNEQFFGPGTRLTVL.

The CDR3 sequence: CAWSAPDRRSSYEQYF. CDR3 coding DNA: TGTGCCTGGAGTGCTCCGGACAGGAGAAGCTCCTACGAGCAGTACTTC. This chain joins TRBV30 and TRBJ2-7, with TRBD1 identical over 7 bases. The junction had 9 bases not matched to a gene; V was cut back by 1 base and J by 0 bases. Germline CDR1 is GTSNPN and CDR2 is SVGIG (reference sequence). The CDR3 covers 16 residues.

The CDR3 DNA follows: TGTGCCAGCGCTAGTCAGCGGCTTCGCGAGCAGTACTTC. It specifies CASASQRLREQYF. The chain has TRBV6-5 and TRBJ2-7, with D possibly matching TRBD2 (5 bases). The CDR3 is made up of 13 amino acids. The germline V gene encodes CDR1 MNHEY and CDR2 SVGAGI. V gave up 8 bases and J gave up 6 bases, with 17 bases separating them.

The chain joins TRBV16 to TRBJ2-7, with TRBD1 matching over 7 bases. CDR1 KGHSY and CDR2 FQNENV come from the germline V gene. The CDR3 length is 16 residues. V was pared by 5 bases and J by 7 bases, with 17 bases of the junction left unmatched. CDR3: CASSTISDTGDREQYF. DNA of the CDR3: TGTGCCAGCAGCACTATCTCTGATACAGGGGATAGGGAGCAGTACTTC.

The J gene is TRBJ2-1, the V gene TRBV19; either TRBD1 or TRBD2 may supply D (5 bases each). The CDR3 contains 14 residues. Germline CDR1 reads LNHDA; CDR2 reads SQIVND (reference sequence). Trimming left V 10 bases short and J 9 bases short, with 22 bases between. The CDR3 DNA reads TGTGCCACAAGATTGCAGGGACGGTCCGTTGAGCAGTTCTTC. Amino acid sequence: CATRLQGRSVEQFF. Using reference TRBV19 and TRBJ2-1 for the parts outside the CDR3, the full variable domain is DGGITQSPKYLFRKEGQNVTLSCEQNLNHDAMYWYRQDPGQGLRLIYYSQIVNDFQKGDIAEGYSVSREKKESFPLTVTSAQKNPTAFYLCATRLQGRSVEQFFGPGTRLTVL.

The genes are TRBV13 and TRBJ2-7, with TRBD2 as a possible D gene (7 bases). Deletions cut 6 bases from V and 0 bases from J, with 15 bases between. Germline CDR1 reads PRHDT; CDR2 reads FYEKMQ (reference sequence). CDR3 size: 15 residues. CDR3 coding DNA: TGTGCCAGCAGTCCCCGGGGGGCTAGCTCCTACGAGCAGTACTTC. Translated, it gives CASSPRGASSYEQYF.

The V and J genes are TRBV5-6 and TRBJ1-4, with no clear D. V gave up 2 bases and J gave up 0 bases, with 5 bases separating them. The CDR3 is 14 residues long. Germline lookup yields CDR1 SGHDT and CDR2 YYEEEE. For the CDR3, the DNA is TGTGCCAGCAGCTTTACTGCAACTAATGAAAAACTGTTTTTT. Translation: CASSFTATNEKLFF.

CDR3 region: CASSLGSVGGGGYTF. For the CDR3, the DNA is TGTGCCAGCAGCTTGGGATCGGTCGGGGGAGGAGGCTACACCTTC. The chain combines TRBV5-6 with TRBJ1-2; tentatively, D is TRBD1 (5 bases). Germline V gene lookup returns CDR1 SGHDT and CDR2 YYEEEE. The CDR3 runs 15 residues. Trimming removed 0 bases at V and 8 bases at J, with 17 bases between.

The rearrangement joins TRBV30 to TRBJ2-3; a possible D gene is TRBD2 (5 bases). Per the germline V gene, CDR1 is GTSNPN and CDR2 is SVGIG (reference sequence). There are 18 residues in the CDR3. The V gene lost 2 bases and the J gene lost 4 bases, with 25 bases spanning the gap. CDR3 nucleotides: TGTGCCTGGAGTAGCGTGAGCGGCGGAGCAGTGTGGGCAGATACGCAGTATTTT. This sequence encodes CAWSSVSGGAVWADTQYF.

This clone was picked up one time. The genes are TRBV9 and TRBJ2-1, with 8 bases identical to TRBD2. The CDR3 spans 15 residues. V gave up 4 bases and J gave up 4 bases; unmatched junction bases: 7. Per germline, CDR1 SGDLS and CDR2 YYNGEE. The CDR3 sequence: CASSITSGAYNEQFF. CDR3 nucleotides: TGTGCCAGCAGCATCACTAGCGGAGCTTACAATGAGCAGTTCTTC.

The V and J genes are TRBV28 and TRBJ2-3; D gene ambiguous. There are 12 residues in the CDR3. V lost 2 bases and J lost 4, with 4 bases in between. Germline V CDR1 and CDR2: MDHEN, SYDVKM. The CDR3 DNA sequence: TGTGCCAGCAGTTTAGGCCCAGATACGCAGTATTTT. Protein: CASSLGPDTQYF.

The chain uses TRBV3-1 (or the pseudogene TRBV3-2) and TRBJ2-1; 8 nucleotides align to TRBD2. The V and J ends lost 1 base and 10 bases, in that order; junction bases with no gene match: 12. Germline V gives CDR1 LGHDT, CDR2 YNNKEL (reference sequence). The CDR3 loop spans 16 amino acids. This CDR3 reads CASSQAGAGGRLEQFF. CDR3 bases: TGTGCCAGCAGCCAAGCCGGGGCGGGAGGCCGCCTGGAGCAGTTCTTC.